The present TCR beta chain was sequenced within a study of shared T cell receptors in the human thymus. Assay used: immunoSEQ multiplex PCR; TCRdb lists only in-frame clones, some missing. The sample comprises some 400,000 clones, roughly 94% of which are singletons, and 0.015% to 0.025% rests with the top ten. The table lists this clone with a count of one. V was clipped by 0 bases and J by 5 bases; unmatched bases: 7. The CDR3 length is 17 residues. From germline, CDR1 is SGHTA and CDR2 FQGTGA. The chain links TRBV7-3 to TRBJ2-2; 9 nucleotides agree with TRBD2. The TCR originated in a human donor. The sample comprised thymocytes. The CDR3 DNA is TGTGCCAGCAGCTTAACGGAGGCGGGAGGGGGAACCGGGGAGCTGTTTTTT. Translation: CASSLTEAGGGTGELFF.